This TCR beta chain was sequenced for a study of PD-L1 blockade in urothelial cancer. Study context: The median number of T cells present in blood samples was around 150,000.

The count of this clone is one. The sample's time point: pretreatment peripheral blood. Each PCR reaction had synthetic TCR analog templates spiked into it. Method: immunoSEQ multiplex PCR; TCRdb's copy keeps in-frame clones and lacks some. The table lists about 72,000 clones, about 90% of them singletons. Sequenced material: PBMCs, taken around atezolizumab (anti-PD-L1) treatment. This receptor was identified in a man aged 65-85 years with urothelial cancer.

CDR3 bases: TGTGCCAGCAATAAGGGGCATTACCAAGAGACCCAGTACTTC. Its protein product is CASNKGHYQETQYF. V is TRBV2 and J is TRBJ2-5, with a tentative D call TRBD1 (5 bases). Germline loops: CDR1 SNHLY, CDR2 FYNNEI. The CDR3 runs to 14 residues. The ends were cut back, 7 bases at V and 0 bases at J, with 12 bases in the middle.